The following is a TCR beta chain sequence with its context. Its antigen remains unknown. This specimen belongs to a study of T cell responses to AZD1222 COVID-19 vaccine. Whole-study results and caveats: No day 14 peak samples; only post-peak repertoires were characterized. Among the donors, most were white British and more were female, and clonal diversity was possibly underestimated. Just a handful of AZD1222 recipients tested seropositive at baseline. Reportedly, close to half of spike-specific TCRs are directed against unmutated variant regions.

Profiling relied on immunoSEQ multiplex PCR, and the TCRdb table lists in-frame clones only, not all of them. Of 100,000 to 150,000 clones listed, about 82% are singletons. The length of the CDR3 is 13 residues. Germline CDR1 and CDR2: LNHDA and SQIVND (reference sequence). Trimming shortened V by 7 bases and J by 4 bases, and 12 bases separated the two germline ends. The chain recombines TRBV19 with TRBJ2-3; TRBD2 is a possible D gene (6 bases). The TCR was taken from an adult who received the MenACWY meningococcal vaccine as a control. Source: peripheral blood, taken 28 days after the second dose of the MenACWY control vaccine. The CDR3 reads CASMRDPADTQYF. DNA of the CDR3: TGTGCCAGTATGCGGGACCCCGCAGATACGCAGTATTTT.